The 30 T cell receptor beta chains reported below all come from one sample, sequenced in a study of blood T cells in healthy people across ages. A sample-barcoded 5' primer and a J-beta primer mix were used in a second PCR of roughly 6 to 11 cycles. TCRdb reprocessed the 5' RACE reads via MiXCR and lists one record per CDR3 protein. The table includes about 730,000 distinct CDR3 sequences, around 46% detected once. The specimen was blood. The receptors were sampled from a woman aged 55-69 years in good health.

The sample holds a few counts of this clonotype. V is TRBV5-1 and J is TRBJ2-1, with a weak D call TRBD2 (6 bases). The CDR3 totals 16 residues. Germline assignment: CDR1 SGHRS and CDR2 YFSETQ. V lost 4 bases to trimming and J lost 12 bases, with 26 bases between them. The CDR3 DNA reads TGCGCCAGCAGCCGGGAGCTAGGTTTAGGTGGGAATCTGCAGTTCTTC. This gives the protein CASSRELGLGGNLQFF.

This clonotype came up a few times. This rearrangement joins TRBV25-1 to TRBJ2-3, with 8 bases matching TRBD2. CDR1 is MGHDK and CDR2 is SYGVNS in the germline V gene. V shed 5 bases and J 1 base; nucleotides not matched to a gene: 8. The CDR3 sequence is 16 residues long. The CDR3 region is CASSRWGLGGTDTQYF. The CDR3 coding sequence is TGTGCCAGCAGTCGTTGGGGACTAGGGGGCACAGATACGCAGTATTTT.

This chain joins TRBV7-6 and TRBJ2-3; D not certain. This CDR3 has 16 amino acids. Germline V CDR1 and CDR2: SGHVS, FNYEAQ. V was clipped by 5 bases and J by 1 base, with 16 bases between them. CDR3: CASSREPSLGTDTQYF. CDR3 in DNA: TGTGCCAGCAGCCGAGAGCCGTCCTTGGGCACAGATACGCAGTATTTT.

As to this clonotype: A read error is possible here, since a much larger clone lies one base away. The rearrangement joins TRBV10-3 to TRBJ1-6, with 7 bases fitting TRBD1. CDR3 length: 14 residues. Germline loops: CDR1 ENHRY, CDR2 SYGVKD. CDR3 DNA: TGTGCCATCAGTCGACAGGGAAAGAATTCACCCCCCCACTTT. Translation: CAISRQGKNSPPHF.

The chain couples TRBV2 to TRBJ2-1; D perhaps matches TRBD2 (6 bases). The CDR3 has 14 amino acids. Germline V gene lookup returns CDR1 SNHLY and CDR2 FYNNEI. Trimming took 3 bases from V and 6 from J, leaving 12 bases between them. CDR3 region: CASSEALGGNEQFF. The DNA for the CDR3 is TGTGCCAGCAGTGAGGCCTTGGGAGGCAATGAGCAGTTCTTC.

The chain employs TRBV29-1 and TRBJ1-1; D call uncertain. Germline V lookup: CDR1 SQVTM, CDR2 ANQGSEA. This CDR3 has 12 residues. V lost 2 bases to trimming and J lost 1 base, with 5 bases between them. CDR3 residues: CSVEPGNTEAFF. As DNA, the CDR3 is TGCAGCGTTGAACCCGGGAACACTGAAGCTTTCTTT.

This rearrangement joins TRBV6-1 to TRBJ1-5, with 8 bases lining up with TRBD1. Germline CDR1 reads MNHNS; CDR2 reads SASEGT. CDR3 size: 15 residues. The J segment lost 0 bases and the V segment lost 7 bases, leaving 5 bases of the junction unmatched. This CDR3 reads CASTPGQVSNQPQHF. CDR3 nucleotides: TGTGCCAGCACCCCGGGACAGGTTAGCAATCAGCCCCAGCATTTT.

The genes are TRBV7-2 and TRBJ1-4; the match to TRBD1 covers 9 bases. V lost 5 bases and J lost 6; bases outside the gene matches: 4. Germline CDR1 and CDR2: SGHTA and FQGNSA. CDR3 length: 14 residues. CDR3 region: CASSRDRVYEKLFF. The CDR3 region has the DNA TGTGCCAGCAGCAGGGACAGGGTCTATGAAAAACTGTTTTTT.

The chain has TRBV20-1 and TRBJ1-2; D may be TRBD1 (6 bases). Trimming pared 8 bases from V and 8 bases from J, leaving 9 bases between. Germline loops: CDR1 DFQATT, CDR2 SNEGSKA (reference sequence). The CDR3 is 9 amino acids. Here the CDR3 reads CSNREGYTF. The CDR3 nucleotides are TGCAGTAACAGGGAGGGCTACACCTTC.

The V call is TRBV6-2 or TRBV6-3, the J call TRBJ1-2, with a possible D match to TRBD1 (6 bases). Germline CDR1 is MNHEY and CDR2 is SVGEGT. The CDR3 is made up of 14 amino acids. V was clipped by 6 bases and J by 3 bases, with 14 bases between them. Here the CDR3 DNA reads TGTGCCAGCAGAGAACAGGGAACCTACTATGGCTACACCTTC. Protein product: CASREQGTYYGYTF.

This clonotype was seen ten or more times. The CDR3 here is CASSHPLAADTQYF. CDR3 sequence (DNA): TGTGCCAGCAGCCACCCCCTAGCAGCCGATACGCAGTATTTT. The chain combines TRBV3-1 with TRBJ2-3, with D maybe TRBD2 (5 bases). The CDR3 is made up of 14 amino acids. V was trimmed by 3 bases and J by 6 bases, leaving 13 bases between them. Germline loops: CDR1 LGHDT, CDR2 YNNKEL (reference sequence).

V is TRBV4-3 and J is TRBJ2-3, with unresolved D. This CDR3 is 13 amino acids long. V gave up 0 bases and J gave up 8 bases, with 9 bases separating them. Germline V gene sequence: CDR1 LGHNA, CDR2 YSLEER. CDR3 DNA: TGCGCCAGCAGCCAAGAACCGGGCCTTACGCAGTATTTT. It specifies CASSQEPGLTQYF.

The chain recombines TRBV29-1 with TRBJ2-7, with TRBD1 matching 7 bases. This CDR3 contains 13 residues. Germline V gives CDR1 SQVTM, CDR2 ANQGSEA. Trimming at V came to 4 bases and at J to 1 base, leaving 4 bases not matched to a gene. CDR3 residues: CSVGDSYSYEQYF. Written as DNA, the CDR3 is TGCAGCGTTGGGGACAGTTATTCCTACGAGCAGTACTTC.

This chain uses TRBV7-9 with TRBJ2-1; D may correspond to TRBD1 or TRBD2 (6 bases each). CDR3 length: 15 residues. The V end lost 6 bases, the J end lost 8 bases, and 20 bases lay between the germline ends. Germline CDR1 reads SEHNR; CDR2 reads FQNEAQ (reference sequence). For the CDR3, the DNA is TGTGCCAGCAGTAATAGCTTGGGGGGCGAGGATGAGCAGTTCTTC. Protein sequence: CASSNSLGGEDEQFF.

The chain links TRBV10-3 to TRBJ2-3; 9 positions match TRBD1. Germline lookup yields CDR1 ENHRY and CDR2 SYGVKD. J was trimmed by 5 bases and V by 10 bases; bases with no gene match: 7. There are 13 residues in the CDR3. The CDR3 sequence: CATAQGAQDTQYF. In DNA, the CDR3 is TGTGCCACTGCACAGGGGGCGCAAGATACGCAGTATTTT.

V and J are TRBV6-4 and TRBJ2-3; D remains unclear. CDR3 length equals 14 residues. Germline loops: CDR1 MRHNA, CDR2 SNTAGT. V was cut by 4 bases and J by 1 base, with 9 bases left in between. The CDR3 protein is CASSGTKGTDTQYF. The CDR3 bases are TGTGCCAGCAGTGGCACGAAAGGCACAGATACGCAGTATTTT.

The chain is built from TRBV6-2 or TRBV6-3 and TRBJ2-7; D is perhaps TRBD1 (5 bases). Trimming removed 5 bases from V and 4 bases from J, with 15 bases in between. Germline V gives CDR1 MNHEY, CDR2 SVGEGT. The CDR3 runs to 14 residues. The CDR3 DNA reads TGTGCCAGCAGTGACATAGGGGAAGTATACGAGCAGTACTTC. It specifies CASSDIGEVYEQYF.

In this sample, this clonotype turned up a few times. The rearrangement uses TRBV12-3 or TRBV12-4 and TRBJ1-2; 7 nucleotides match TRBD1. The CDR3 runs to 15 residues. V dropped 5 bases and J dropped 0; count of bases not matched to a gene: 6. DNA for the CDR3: TGTGCCAGCAGTCCGCCGACAGGGACTAACTATGGCTACACCTTC. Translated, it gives CASSPPTGTNYGYTF.

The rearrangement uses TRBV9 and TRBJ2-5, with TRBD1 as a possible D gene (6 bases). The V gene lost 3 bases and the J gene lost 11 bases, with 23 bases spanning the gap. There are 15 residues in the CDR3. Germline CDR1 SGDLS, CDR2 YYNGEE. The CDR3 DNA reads TGTGCCAGCAGCGGCCGGGACGTCCGGGACAATGAGCAGTACTTC. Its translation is CASSGRDVRDNEQYF.

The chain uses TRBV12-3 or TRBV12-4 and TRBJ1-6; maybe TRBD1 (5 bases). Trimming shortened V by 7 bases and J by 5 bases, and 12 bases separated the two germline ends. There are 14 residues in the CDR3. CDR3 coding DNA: TGTGCCAGCACCGGAAAGGGGAATAATTCACCCCTCCACTTT. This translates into CASTGKGNNSPLHF.

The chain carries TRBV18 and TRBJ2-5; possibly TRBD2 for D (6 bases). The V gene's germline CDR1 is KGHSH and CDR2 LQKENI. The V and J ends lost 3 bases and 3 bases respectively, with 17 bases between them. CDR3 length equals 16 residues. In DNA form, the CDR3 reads TGTGCCAGCTCACCTAACATAGGAGGGGACGAAGAGACCCAGTACTTC. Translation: CASSPNIGGDEETQYF.

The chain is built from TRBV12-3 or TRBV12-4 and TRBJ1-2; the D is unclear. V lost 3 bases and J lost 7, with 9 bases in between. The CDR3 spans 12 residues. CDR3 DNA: TGTGCCAGCAGTTTTGTTGGAGGTGGCTACACCTTC. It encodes CASSFVGGGYTF.

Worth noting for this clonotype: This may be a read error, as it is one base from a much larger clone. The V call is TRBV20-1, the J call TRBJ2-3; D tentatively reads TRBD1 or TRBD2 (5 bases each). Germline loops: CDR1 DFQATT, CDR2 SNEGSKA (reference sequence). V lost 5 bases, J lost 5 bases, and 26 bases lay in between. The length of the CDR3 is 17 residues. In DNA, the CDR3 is TGCAGTGCTGACGTCAACCCGGGGACGGCTATGGGAGATACGCAGTATTTT. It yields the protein CSADVNPGTAMGDTQYF.

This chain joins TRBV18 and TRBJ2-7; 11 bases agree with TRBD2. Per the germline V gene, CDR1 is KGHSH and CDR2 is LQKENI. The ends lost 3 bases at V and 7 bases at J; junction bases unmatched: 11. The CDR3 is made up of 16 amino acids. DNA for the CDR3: TGTGCCAGCTCACCGGAGGCTAGCGGGAGGTCGGGAGAGCAGTACTTC. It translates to CASSPEASGRSGEQYF.

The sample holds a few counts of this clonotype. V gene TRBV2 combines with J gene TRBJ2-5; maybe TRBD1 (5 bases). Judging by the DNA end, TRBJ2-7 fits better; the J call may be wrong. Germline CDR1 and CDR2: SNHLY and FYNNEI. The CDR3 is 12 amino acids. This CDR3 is CASSDQGYEQYF. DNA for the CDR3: TGTGCCAGCAGTGATCAGGGCTACGAGCAGTACTTC.

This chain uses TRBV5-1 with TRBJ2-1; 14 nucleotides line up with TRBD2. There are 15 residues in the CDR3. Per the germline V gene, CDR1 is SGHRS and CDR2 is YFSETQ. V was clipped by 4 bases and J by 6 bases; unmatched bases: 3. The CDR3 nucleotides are TGCGCCAGCAGCCTTGGGACTAGCGGGAGCAATGAGCAGTTCTTC. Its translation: CASSLGTSGSNEQFF.

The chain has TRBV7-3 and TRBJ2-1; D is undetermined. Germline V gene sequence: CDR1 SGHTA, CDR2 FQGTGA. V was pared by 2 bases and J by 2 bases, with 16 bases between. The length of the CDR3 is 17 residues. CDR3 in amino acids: CASSLSYGGEPYNEQFF. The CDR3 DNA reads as TGTGCCAGCAGCTTATCTTACGGCGGTGAGCCCTACAATGAGCAGTTCTTC.

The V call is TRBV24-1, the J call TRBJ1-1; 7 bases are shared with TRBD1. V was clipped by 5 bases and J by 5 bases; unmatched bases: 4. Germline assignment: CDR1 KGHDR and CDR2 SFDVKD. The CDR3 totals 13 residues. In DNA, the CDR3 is TGTGCCACCAGTGCCGGGACAGCAACTGAAGCTTTCTTT. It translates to CATSAGTATEAFF.

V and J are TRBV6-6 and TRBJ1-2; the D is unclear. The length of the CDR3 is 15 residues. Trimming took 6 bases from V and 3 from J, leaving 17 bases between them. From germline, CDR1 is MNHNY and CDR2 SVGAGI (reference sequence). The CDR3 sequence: CASRGLYTAHYGYTF. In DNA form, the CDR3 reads TGTGCCAGCAGAGGACTTTATACGGCCCACTATGGCTACACCTTC.

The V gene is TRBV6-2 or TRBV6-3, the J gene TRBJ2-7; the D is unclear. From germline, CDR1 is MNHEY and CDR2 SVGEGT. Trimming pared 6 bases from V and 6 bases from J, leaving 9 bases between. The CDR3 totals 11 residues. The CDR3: CASRTHSEQYF. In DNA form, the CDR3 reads TGTGCCAGCAGGACTCATAGCGAGCAGTACTTC.